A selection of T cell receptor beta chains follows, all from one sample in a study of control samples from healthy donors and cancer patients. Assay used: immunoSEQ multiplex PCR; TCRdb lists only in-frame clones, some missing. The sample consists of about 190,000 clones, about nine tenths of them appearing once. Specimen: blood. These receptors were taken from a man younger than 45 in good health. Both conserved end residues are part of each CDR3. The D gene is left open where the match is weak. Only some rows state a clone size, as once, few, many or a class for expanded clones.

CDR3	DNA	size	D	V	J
CAISEPGQGDGYTF	TGTGCCATCAGTGAGCCCGGACAGGGAGATGGCTACACCTTC	.	TRBD1	TRBV10-3	TRBJ1-2
CASSLWRQGNYGYTF	TGTGCCAGCAGTTTATGGAGACAGGGTAACTATGGCTACACCTTC	.	TRBD1	TRBV28	TRBJ1-2
CASSLLSAGSTDTQYF	TGTGCCAGCAGCCTCCTCTCAGCGGGGAGCACAGATACGCAGTATTTT	.	TRBD2	TRBV7-9	TRBJ2-3
CASSQEGQRSNQPQHF	TGCGCCAGCAGCCAAGAGGGGCAGAGAAGCAATCAGCCCCAGCATTTT	.	.	TRBV4-1	TRBJ1-5
CASGQEGYNEQFF	TGCGCCAGCGGACAAGAGGGCTACAATGAGCAGTTCTTC	.	.	TRBV5-1	TRBJ2-1
CASSPEMGGYNSPLHF	TGTGCCAGCAGCCCCGAAATGGGGGGCTATAATTCACCCCTCCACTTT	once	.	TRBV7-6	TRBJ1-6
CASSSLGQGYGYTF	TGTGCCAGCAGTTCACTCGGACAGGGCTATGGCTACACCTTC	.	TRBD1	TRBV6-6	TRBJ1-2
CASSRVRGKHTGELFF	TGTGCCAGCAGCAGGGTTCGGGGGAAGCACACCGGGGAGCTGTTTTTT	.	.	TRBV11-2	TRBJ2-2
CASSQKPLSLNSPLHF	TGTGCCAGCAGCCAAAAACCTCTCTCCTTGAATTCACCCCTCCACTTT	.	.	TRBV14	TRBJ1-6
CASSPDRSSYNEQFF	TGTGCCAGCAGTCCTGACAGGAGCTCCTACAATGAGCAGTTCTTC	.	.	TRBV6-5	TRBJ2-1
CASSLTGEPYNEQFF	TGTGCCAGCAGCTTGACGGGGGAGCCCTACAATGAGCAGTTCTTC	.	.	TRBV7-9	TRBJ2-1
CASRKAGQVSYEQYF	TGTGCCAGTAGAAAAGCGGGACAAGTCTCCTACGAGCAGTACTTC	.	.	TRBV19	TRBJ2-7
CASSKGGTDNSPLHF	TGTGCCAGCAGCAAAGGGGGGACAGATAATTCACCCCTCCACTTT	.	TRBD1	TRBV7-9	TRBJ1-6
CATSDPGTANEQFF	TGTGCCACCAGTGACCCCGGGACGGCCAATGAGCAGTTCTTC	.	.	TRBV24-1	TRBJ2-1
CASSLSRATARNTGELFF	TGTGCCAGCAGCTTAAGCAGGGCGACCGCGAGGAACACCGGGGAGCTGTTTTTT	.	.	TRBV7-3	TRBJ2-2
CASSLSGTRNEQFF	TGTGCCAGCTCACTCTCAGGGACTCGGAATGAGCAGTTCTTC	.	.	TRBV18	TRBJ2-1
CASSLTVLEKLFF	TGTGCCAGCAGCTTGACAGTTTTGGAAAAACTGTTTTTT	.	.	TRBV11-2	TRBJ1-4
CATSDPTGGAGANVLTF	TGTGCCACCAGTGATCCGACAGGGGGCGCTGGGGCCAACGTCCTGACTTTC	.	TRBD1	TRBV24-1	TRBJ2-6
CASSRNTGELFF	TGCGCCAGCAGCCGAAACACCGGGGAGCTGTTTTTT	.	.	TRBV4-1	TRBJ2-2
CASSFKGGNQPQHF	TGTGCCAGCAGCTTCAAGGGGGGCAATCAGCCCCAGCATTTT	.	.	TRBV7-9	TRBJ1-5
CASSAGTPGNEKLFF	TGTGCCAGTAGTGCTGGGACGCCTGGCAATGAAAAACTGTTTTTT	few	.	TRBV19	TRBJ1-4
CASSSPSSGRNTEAFF	TGTGCCAGCAGTTCACCGTCTTCGGGCCGCAACACTGAAGCTTTCTTT	.	.	TRBV6-5	TRBJ1-1
CASNLRGSDEQYF	TGTGCCAGCAACCTTAGGGGGTCCGACGAGCAGTACTTC	.	.	TRBV3-1/TRBV3-2	TRBJ2-7
CASSHRDRGLYSYEQYF	TGTGCCAGCAGCCACAGGGACAGGGGACTATACTCCTACGAGCAGTACTTC	.	TRBD1	TRBV16	TRBJ2-7
CASSFRDRTGYNSPLHF	TGTGCCAGCAGTTTTAGGGACAGGACGGGTTATAATTCACCCCTCCACTTT	.	TRBD1	TRBV27	TRBJ1-6
CASSLTGRKTSTDTQYF	TGCGCCAGCAGCTTGACAGGGCGCAAAACTAGCACAGATACGCAGTATTTT	.	.	TRBV5-1	TRBJ2-3
CATSKGQGMNTEAFF	TGTGCCACCAGCAAGGGACAGGGGATGAACACTGAAGCTTTCTTT	.	TRBD1	TRBV15	TRBJ1-1
CASSPRADEQFF	TGTGCCAGCAGCCCTAGGGCGGATGAGCAGTTCTTC	.	.	TRBV7-9	TRBJ2-1
CASSFPSFNTEAFF	TGTGCCAGCAGCTTTCCCAGTTTTAACACTGAAGCTTTCTTT	once	.	TRBV5-8	TRBJ1-1
CASISSRASGGTDTQYF	TGTGCCAGCATCTCTTCCCGGGCTAGCGGGGGCACAGATACGCAGTATTTT	.	TRBD2	TRBV27	TRBJ2-3
CATSDEGRNQPQHF	TGTGCCACCAGTGATGAGGGGCGCAATCAGCCCCAGCATTTT	once	.	TRBV24-1	TRBJ1-5
CAWSGGLGNTIYF	TGTGCCTGGAGTGGGGGGCTCGGAAACACCATATATTTT	.	.	TRBV30	TRBJ1-3
CASSIRGTNTEAFF	TGTGCCAGTAGTATTAGAGGGACTAACACTGAAGCTTTCTTT	.	.	TRBV19	TRBJ1-1
CASSDSGLYTDTQYF	TGTGCCAGCAGTGACTCGGGACTCTACACAGATACGCAGTATTTT	.	.	TRBV25-1	TRBJ2-3
CASSLSPTKGEKLFF	TGCGCCAGCAGCTTGTCTCCGACAAAAGGAGAAAAACTGTTTTTT	.	.	TRBV5-1	TRBJ1-4
CASSQEQGGSREQYF	TGCGCCAGCAGCCAAGAGCAAGGAGGTAGTCGCGAGCAGTACTTC	.	.	TRBV4-1	TRBJ2-7
CATSRDKGASTDTQYF	TGTGCCACCAGCAGAGATAAGGGGGCGAGCACAGATACGCAGTATTTT	.	TRBD1	TRBV15	TRBJ2-3
CASRFPRGTNTEAFF	TGTGCAAGTCGCTTCCCCAGGGGAACGAACACTGAAGCTTTCTTT	once	.	TRBV12-2	TRBJ1-1
CASSEDVNANSPLHF	TGTGCCAGCAGTGAAGACGTAAACGCGAATTCACCCCTCCACTTT	.	.	TRBV2	TRBJ1-6
CASSQDGGVPQHF	TGCGCCAGCAGCCAAGATGGGGGGGTGCCCCAGCATTTT	.	.	TRBV4-1	TRBJ1-5
CASSDPGWNEKLFF	TGTGCCAGCAGTGACCCCGGATGGAATGAAAAACTGTTTTTT	.	.	TRBV6-1	TRBJ1-4
CASSPGQGRLEGYTF	TGCGCCAGCAGCCCAGGACAGGGGAGGTTGGAAGGCTACACCTTC	.	TRBD1	TRBV5-1	TRBJ1-2
CASSSGGAGFGNQPQHF	TGTGCCAGCAGCTCAGGGGGCGCGGGTTTTGGCAATCAGCCCCAGCATTTT	.	TRBD1	TRBV7-9	TRBJ1-5
CASSGTSGGTDTQYF	TGTGCCAGCAGTGGGACTAGCGGGGGGACAGATACGCAGTATTTT	.	TRBD2	TRBV2	TRBJ2-3
CSAKEQTEAFF	TGCAGTGCTAAGGAACAGACTGAAGCTTTCTTT	.	.	TRBV20-1	TRBJ1-1
CASSLDRTGGDQPQHF	TGTGCCAGCAGCTTAGACCGGACAGGGGGGGATCAGCCCCAGCATTTT	.	TRBD1	TRBV7-8	TRBJ1-5
CASSRSWDSVYEQYF	TGCGCCAGCAGCCGTTCGTGGGACAGTGTTTACGAGCAGTACTTC	.	TRBD1	TRBV5-1	TRBJ2-7
CATQRTAASSYNEQFF	TGTGCCACACAAAGGACGGCCGCCAGCTCCTACAATGAGCAGTTCTTC	once	.	TRBV2	TRBJ2-1